These T cell receptor beta chains were read from a single sample in a study of blood T cell repertoires in COVID-19. Some clones are missing from TCRdb's copy, which holds only in-frame ones; the method was immunoSEQ multiplex PCR. The table shows tens of thousands of clones, with about 89% occurring only once. The sequenced sample consisted of peripheral blood. These receptors all come from a man in his 70s with active or convalescent COVID-19. Each CDR3 is given without its conserved first and last residue. Clone size, where shown, is once, few, many, or a class for clones that have expanded.

v_call: TRBV5-4; j_call: TRBJ1-4; clone_size: NA; cdr3_aa: ASSVSGTGSEKLF
v_call: TRBV5-1; j_call: TRBJ1-2; clone_size: NA; cdr3_aa: ASSLAQGEYYGYT
v_call: TRBV6-5; j_call: TRBJ2-5; clone_size: NA; cdr3_aa: ASREETQY
v_call: TRBV5-1; j_call: TRBJ2-7; clone_size: NA; cdr3_aa: ASSSGQGAYEQY
v_call: TRBV6-5; j_call: TRBJ2-2; clone_size: NA; cdr3_aa: ASRLAGAVGELF
v_call: TRBV5-4; j_call: TRBJ2-5; clone_size: NA; cdr3_aa: ASSWDSKETQY
v_call: TRBV27; j_call: TRBJ2-7; clone_size: NA; cdr3_aa: ASSLQGPRRFREQY
v_call: TRBV7-6; j_call: TRBJ2-5; clone_size: once; cdr3_aa: ASSLRRAETQY
v_call: TRBV7-2; j_call: TRBJ1-6; clone_size: NA; cdr3_aa: ASSPLPGQGNLYNSPLH
v_call: TRBV28; j_call: TRBJ1-3; clone_size: NA; cdr3_aa: ASSLPRGQGGRFWSGNTIY
v_call: TRBV6-5; j_call: TRBJ1-2; clone_size: NA; cdr3_aa: ASSYRGQGAYGYT
v_call: TRBV29-1; j_call: TRBJ1-1; clone_size: NA; cdr3_aa: SVGQNRENTEAF
v_call: TRBV19; j_call: TRBJ1-5; clone_size: NA; cdr3_aa: ASSKTGPNQPQH
v_call: TRBV4-2; j_call: TRBJ1-1; clone_size: NA; cdr3_aa: ASSQDRDTEAF
v_call: TRBV18; j_call: TRBJ2-6; clone_size: NA; cdr3_aa: ASSQGQGASGANVLT
v_call: TRBV5-1; j_call: TRBJ2-7; clone_size: once; cdr3_aa: ASRLGLAGGREQY
v_call: TRBV5-1; j_call: TRBJ2-5; clone_size: NA; cdr3_aa: ASSSSLAGDETQY
v_call: TRBV4-2; j_call: TRBJ2-7; clone_size: NA; cdr3_aa: ASSQVEGSEQY
v_call: TRBV30; j_call: TRBJ2-7; clone_size: NA; cdr3_aa: AWTVKSPNYEQY
v_call: TRBV9; j_call: TRBJ1-4; clone_size: NA; cdr3_aa: ASSVATATNEKLF
v_call: TRBV23-1; j_call: TRBJ1-1; clone_size: NA; cdr3_aa: ASSQSEGAGFAEAF
v_call: TRBV28; j_call: TRBJ1-2; clone_size: NA; cdr3_aa: ASSPPVGQGAYGYT
v_call: TRBV7-2; j_call: TRBJ1-2; clone_size: NA; cdr3_aa: ASSLQGAGGYT
v_call: TRBV5-1; j_call: TRBJ1-2; clone_size: NA; cdr3_aa: ASTLVAGNYGYT
v_call: TRBV6-5; j_call: TRBJ1-1; clone_size: NA; cdr3_aa: ASMLTGATEAF
v_call: TRBV14; j_call: TRBJ2-5; clone_size: NA; cdr3_aa: ASSQDSGKETQY
v_call: TRBV9; j_call: TRBJ1-2; clone_size: NA; cdr3_aa: ASTRENYGYT
v_call: TRBV6-2/TRBV6-3; j_call: TRBJ1-6; clone_size: NA; cdr3_aa: ASSDPGTGNSPLH
v_call: TRBV27; j_call: TRBJ1-1; clone_size: once; cdr3_aa: ASSLGTGMNTEAF
v_call: TRBV30; j_call: TRBJ2-2; clone_size: once; cdr3_aa: AWSVRAGGNGELF
v_call: TRBV28; j_call: TRBJ1-1; clone_size: NA; cdr3_aa: ASSLERWKGPGTEAF
v_call: TRBV5-5; j_call: TRBJ1-5; clone_size: NA; cdr3_aa: ASSLRDRPQGPQH
v_call: TRBV19; j_call: TRBJ2-7; clone_size: NA; cdr3_aa: ASSPQTGNSYEQY
v_call: TRBV10-3; j_call: TRBJ2-2; clone_size: NA; cdr3_aa: AISEPWTSGANTGELF
v_call: TRBV19; j_call: TRBJ1-1; clone_size: NA; cdr3_aa: ASSERRLNTEAF
v_call: TRBV28; j_call: TRBJ2-1; clone_size: NA; cdr3_aa: ASSLTGLQYNEQF
v_call: TRBV29-1; j_call: TRBJ1-4; clone_size: NA; cdr3_aa: SLPRVGEKLF
v_call: TRBV28; j_call: TRBJ1-1; clone_size: NA; cdr3_aa: ASSTPGGGTEAF
v_call: TRBV19; j_call: TRBJ2-5; clone_size: NA; cdr3_aa: ASMGSGETQY
v_call: TRBV30; j_call: TRBJ2-7; clone_size: NA; cdr3_aa: AWSAGTANEQY
v_call: TRBV28; j_call: TRBJ1-5; clone_size: NA; cdr3_aa: ASSSTGLSQPQH
v_call: TRBV30; j_call: TRBJ2-5; clone_size: NA; cdr3_aa: AWTRGTQETQY
v_call: TRBV21-1; j_call: TRBJ1-1; clone_size: NA; cdr3_aa: ASTRLGGMTEAF
v_call: TRBV5-6; j_call: TRBJ2-7; clone_size: NA; cdr3_aa: ASSLGAGYEQY
v_call: TRBV28; j_call: TRBJ1-1; clone_size: NA; cdr3_aa: ASSSEVRGFRTEAF
v_call: TRBV28; j_call: TRBJ1-2; clone_size: NA; cdr3_aa: ASSSSQTGYPGYT
v_call: TRBV5-4; j_call: TRBJ2-2; clone_size: NA; cdr3_aa: ASSLGNTGELF
v_call: TRBV29-1; j_call: TRBJ1-2; clone_size: NA; cdr3_aa: SVADGNYGYT
v_call: TRBV10-3; j_call: TRBJ1-1; clone_size: few; cdr3_aa: AISEIGGDTEAF
v_call: TRBV3-1/TRBV3-2; j_call: TRBJ2-2; clone_size: NA; cdr3_aa: ASNANGNTGELF
v_call: TRBV28; j_call: TRBJ2-2; clone_size: NA; cdr3_aa: ASSETRTGGPGELF
v_call: TRBV30; j_call: TRBJ2-1; clone_size: NA; cdr3_aa: AWAADSYNEQF